This T cell receptor beta chain was recovered during a study of response to subunit inactivated influenza vaccine. Broader study findings: A suggestion made by the authors is that each seasonal influenza vaccination recruits few new T cells.

This clonotype appeared a few times. The target antigen is unknown. MiXCR, run by TCRdb on the RT-PCR reads, gives a single entry per CDR3 protein. The profile shows more than 450,000 distinct CDR3 sequences, 12% of them singletons. This CDR3 is 14 amino acids long. Trimming cost V 3 bases and J 3 bases; bases outside gene matches: 1. Germline values: CDR1 SGHKS, CDR2 YYEKEE (reference sequence). The chain uses TRBV5-5 and TRBJ1-4, with 8 bases that match TRBD1. The input for sequencing was PBMCs from blood, taken on the day of vaccination. This receptor was identified in a man aged 45 to 65 who received an inactivated influenza vaccine. This chain's CDR3 is CASSSTGANEKLFF. The CDR3 coding sequence is TGTGCCAGCAGCTCGACAGGGGCTAATGAAAAACTGTTTTTT.